This TCR beta chain was sequenced in a study of a mutant IDH1 vaccine in newly diagnosed glioma. Study in general: The patients were given eight vaccinations, one each in weeks 1, 3, 5, 7, 11, 15, 19 and 23. Previous treatment comprised radiotherapy, temozolomide, or both, mostly both. Study-wide results and caveats: Changes to the top peripheral T cell clonotypes appeared unrelated to pseudoprogression.

Concerning this clone: Antigen: not known.

Measured with immunoSEQ multiplex PCR; TCRdb has only the in-frame clones, and not every one. Of around 78,000 clones listed, 90% to 95% are singletons. Time point: week 5, during vaccination. Each dose delivered 300 ug of mutant IDH1 20-mer peptide subcutaneously with imiquimod. Losses at the gene ends were 2 bases for V and 5 bases for J; bases not matched to a gene: 8. This CDR3 has 16 amino acids. CDR1 SGHDT and CDR2 YYEEEE come from the germline V gene. The material was PBMCs, obtained from a glioma patient whose treatment included an IDH1 peptide vaccine. The sequence was collected from a woman in her forties or fifties with glioma. V is TRBV5-6 and J is TRBJ1-2; TRBD1 agrees at 11 bases. The DNA of the CDR3 is TGTGCCAGCAGCTTCGGACAGGGGGCTGTTCCTTATGGCTACACCTTC. It is translated as CASSFGQGAVPYGYTF.